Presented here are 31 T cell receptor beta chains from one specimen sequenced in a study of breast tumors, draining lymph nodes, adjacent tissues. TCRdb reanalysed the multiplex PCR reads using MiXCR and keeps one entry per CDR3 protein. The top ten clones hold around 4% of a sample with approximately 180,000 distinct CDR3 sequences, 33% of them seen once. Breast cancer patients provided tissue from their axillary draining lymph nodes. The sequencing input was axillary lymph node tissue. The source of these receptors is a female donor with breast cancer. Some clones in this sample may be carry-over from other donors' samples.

This CDR3 reads CASRGGRLAGDMYNSPLHF. The CDR3 DNA reads as TGTGCCAGCCGCGGAGGGAGGTTAGCGGGAGACATGTATAATTCACCCCTCCACTTT. The chain combines TRBV7-9 with TRBJ1-6; D call uncertain. Germline V CDR1 and CDR2: SEHNR, FQNEAQ (reference sequence). CDR3 length: 19 residues. Between the trimmed V and J ends, which lost 8 bases and 4 bases, there was a span of 27 bases. The full variable domain, with the rest looked up from reference TRBV7-9 and TRBJ1-6, is DTGVSQNPRHKITKRGQNVTFRCDPISEHNRLYWYRQTLGQGPEFLTYFQNEAQLEKSRLLSDRFSAERPKGSFSTLEIQRTEQGDSAMYLCASRGGRLAGDMYNSPLHFGNGTRLTVT.

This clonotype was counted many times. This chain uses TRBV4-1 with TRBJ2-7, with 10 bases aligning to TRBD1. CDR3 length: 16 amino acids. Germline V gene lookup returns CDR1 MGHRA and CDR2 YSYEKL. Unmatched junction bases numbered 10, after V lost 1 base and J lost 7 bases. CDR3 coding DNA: TGCGCCAGCAGCCAAGCCTGGACAGGGGGAAAGGGAGAGCAGTACTTC. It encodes CASSQAWTGGKGEQYF.

The CDR3 DNA follows: TGTGCCAGCACCGGGCCCAGCGGAAGGGAGCAGTTCTTC. Its translation is CASTGPSGREQFF. The V and J genes are TRBV7-8 and TRBJ2-1, with D tentatively TRBD2 (5 bases). The CDR3 covers 13 residues. V was trimmed by 7 bases and J by 10 bases, leaving 17 bases between them. Germline lookup yields CDR1 SGHVS and CDR2 FQNEAQ.

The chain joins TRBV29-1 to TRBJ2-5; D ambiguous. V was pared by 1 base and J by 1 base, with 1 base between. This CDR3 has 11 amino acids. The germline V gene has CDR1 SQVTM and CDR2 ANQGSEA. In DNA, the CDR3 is TGCAGCGTTGAAGGCCAAGAGACCCAGTACTTC. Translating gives CSVEGQETQYF.

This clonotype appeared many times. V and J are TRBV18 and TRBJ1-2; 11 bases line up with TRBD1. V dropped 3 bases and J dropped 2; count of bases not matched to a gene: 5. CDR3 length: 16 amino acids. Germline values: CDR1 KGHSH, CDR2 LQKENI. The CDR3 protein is CASSPLDRGQNYGYTF. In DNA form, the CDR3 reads TGTGCCAGCTCACCCCTGGACAGGGGGCAGAACTATGGCTACACCTTC. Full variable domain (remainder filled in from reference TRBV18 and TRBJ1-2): NAGVMQNPRHLVRRRGQEARLRCSPMKGHSHVYWYRQLPEEGLKFMVYLQKENIIDESGMPKERFSAEFPKEGPSILRIQQVVRGDSAAYFCASSPLDRGQNYGYTFGSGTRLTVV.

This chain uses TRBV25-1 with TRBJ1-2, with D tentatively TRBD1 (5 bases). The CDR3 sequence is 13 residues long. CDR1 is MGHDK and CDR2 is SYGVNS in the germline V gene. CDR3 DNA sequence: TGTGCTAGAGATCCACGGGGGATCTATGGCTACACCTTC. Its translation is CARDPRGIYGYTF.

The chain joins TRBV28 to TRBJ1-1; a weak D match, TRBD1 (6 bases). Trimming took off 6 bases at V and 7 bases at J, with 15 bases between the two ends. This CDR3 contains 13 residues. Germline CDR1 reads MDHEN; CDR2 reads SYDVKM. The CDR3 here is CASRQGPRNEAFF. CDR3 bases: TGTGCCAGCAGGCAGGGGCCGAGGAATGAAGCTTTCTTT.

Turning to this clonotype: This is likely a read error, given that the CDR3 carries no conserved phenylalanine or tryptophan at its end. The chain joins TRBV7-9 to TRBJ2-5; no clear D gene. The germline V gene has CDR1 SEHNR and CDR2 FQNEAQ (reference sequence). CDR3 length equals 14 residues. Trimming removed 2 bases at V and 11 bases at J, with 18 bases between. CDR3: CASSLRSHFYEQYL. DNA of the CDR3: TGTGCCAGCAGCTTACGTTCACACTTCTACGAACAGTACCTC.

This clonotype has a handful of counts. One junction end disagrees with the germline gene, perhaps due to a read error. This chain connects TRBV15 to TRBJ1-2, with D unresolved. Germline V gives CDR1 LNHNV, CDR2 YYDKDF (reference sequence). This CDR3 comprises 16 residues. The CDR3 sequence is CATSRVMHTPSYGYAF. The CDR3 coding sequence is TGTGCCACCAGCAGAGTAATGCACACGCCAAGCTATGGCTACGCCTTC.

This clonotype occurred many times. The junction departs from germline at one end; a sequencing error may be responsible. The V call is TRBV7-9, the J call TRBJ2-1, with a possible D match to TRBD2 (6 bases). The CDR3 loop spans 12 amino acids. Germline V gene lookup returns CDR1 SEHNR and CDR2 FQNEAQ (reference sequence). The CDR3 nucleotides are TGTGCCAGCAGGCCACTAGCAGGCTTTATGGTCTTC. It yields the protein CASRPLAGFMVF.

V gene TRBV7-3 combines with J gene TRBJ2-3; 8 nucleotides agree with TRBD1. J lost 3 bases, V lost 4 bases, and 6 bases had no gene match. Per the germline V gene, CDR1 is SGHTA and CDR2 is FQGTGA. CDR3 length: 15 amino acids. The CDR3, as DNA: TGTGCCAGCAGCTCCCGGACAGGGACGACAGATACGCAGTATTTT. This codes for CASSSRTGTTDTQYF.

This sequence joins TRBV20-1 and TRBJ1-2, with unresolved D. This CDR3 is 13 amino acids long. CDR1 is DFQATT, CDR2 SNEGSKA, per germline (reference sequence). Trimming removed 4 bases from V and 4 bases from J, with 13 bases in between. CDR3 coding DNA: TGCAGTGCTATTGTCAGGAGCTCCTATGGCTACACCTTC. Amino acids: CSAIVRSSYGYTF.

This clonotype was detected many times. In DNA form, the CDR3 reads TGCAGCGTTGCCAGGGAAGAGACCCAGTACTTC. Amino acids: CSVAREETQYF. V usage is TRBV29-1 and J usage is TRBJ2-5, with a possible D match to TRBD1 (5 bases). V was trimmed by 4 bases and J by 3 bases, leaving 6 bases between them. CDR3 length equals 11 residues. The germline V gene has CDR1 SQVTM and CDR2 ANQGSEA.

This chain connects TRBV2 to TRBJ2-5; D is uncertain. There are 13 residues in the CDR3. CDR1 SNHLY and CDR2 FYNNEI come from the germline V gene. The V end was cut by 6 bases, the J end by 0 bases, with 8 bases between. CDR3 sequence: CASRGRDQETQYF. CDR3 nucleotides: TGTGCCAGCAGGGGCCGTGACCAAGAGACCCAGTACTTC.

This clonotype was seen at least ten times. CDR3 region: CASSLGGEQFF. As DNA, the CDR3 is TGTGCCAGCAGCTTAGGCGGTGAGCAGTTCTTC. The rearrangement links TRBV7-2 to TRBJ2-1, with D hard to call. Germline-derived CDR1 and CDR2 are SGHTA and FQGNSA. V gave up 1 base and J gave up 9 bases, with 4 bases separating them. The length of the CDR3 is 11 residues.

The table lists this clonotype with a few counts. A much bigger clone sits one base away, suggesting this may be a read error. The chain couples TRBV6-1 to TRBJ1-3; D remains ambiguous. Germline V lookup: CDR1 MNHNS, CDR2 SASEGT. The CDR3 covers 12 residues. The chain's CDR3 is CASSVSGSTIYF. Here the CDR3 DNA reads TGTGCCAGCAGCGTCTCTGGAAGCACCATATATTTT.

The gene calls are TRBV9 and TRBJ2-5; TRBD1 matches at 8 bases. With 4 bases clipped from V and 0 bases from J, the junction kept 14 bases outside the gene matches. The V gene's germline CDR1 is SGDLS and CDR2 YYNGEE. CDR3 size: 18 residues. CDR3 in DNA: TGTGCCAGCAGCCCCACGCTTGACAGGGGCCGTGACCAAGAGACCCAGTACTTC. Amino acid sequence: CASSPTLDRGRDQETQYF.

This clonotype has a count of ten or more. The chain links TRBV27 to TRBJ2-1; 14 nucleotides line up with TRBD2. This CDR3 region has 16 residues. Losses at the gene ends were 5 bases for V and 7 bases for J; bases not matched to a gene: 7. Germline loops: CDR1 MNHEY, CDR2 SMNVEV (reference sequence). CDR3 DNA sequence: TGTGCCAGCAGTCCGATGGGACTAGCGGGGGAAAATGAGCAGTTCTTC. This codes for CASSPMGLAGENEQFF.

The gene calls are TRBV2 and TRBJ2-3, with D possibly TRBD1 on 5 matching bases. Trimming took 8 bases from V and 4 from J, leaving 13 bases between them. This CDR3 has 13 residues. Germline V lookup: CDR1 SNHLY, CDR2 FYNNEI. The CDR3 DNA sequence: TGTGCCAGCCCAGGGAAGATGGCAGATACGCAGTATTTT. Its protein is CASPGKMADTQYF. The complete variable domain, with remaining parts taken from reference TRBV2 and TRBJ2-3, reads EPEVTQTPSHQVTQMGQEVILRCVPISNHLYFYWYRQILGQKVEFLVSFYNNEISEKSEIFDDQFSVERPDGSNFTLKIRSTKLEDSAMYFCASPGKMADTQYFGPGTRLTVL.

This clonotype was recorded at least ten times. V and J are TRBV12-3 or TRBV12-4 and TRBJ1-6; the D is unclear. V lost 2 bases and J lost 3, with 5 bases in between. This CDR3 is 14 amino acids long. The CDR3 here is CASSLKFYNSPLHF. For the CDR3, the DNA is TGTGCCAGCAGTTTAAAGTTCTATAATTCACCCCTCCACTTT.

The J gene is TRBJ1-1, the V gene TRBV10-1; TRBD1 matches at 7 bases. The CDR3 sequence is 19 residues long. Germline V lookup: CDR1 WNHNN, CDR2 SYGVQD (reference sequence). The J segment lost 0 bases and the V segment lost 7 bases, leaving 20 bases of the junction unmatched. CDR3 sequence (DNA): TGCGCCAGCATTCTCCCAATGACAGGGCCATCCAGGGTGAACACTGAAGCTTTCTTT. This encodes CASILPMTGPSRVNTEAFF.

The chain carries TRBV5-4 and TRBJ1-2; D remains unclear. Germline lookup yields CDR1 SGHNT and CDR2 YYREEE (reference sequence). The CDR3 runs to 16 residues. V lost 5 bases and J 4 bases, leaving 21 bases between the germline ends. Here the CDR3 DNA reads TGTGCCAGCAGGGCAATGAAGGATAGGATGGGCTATGGCTACACCTTC. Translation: CASRAMKDRMGYGYTF.

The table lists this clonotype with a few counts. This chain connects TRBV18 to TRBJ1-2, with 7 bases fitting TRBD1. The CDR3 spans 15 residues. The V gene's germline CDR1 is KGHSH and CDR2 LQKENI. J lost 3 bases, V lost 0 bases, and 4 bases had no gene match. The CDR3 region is CASSPPTGPYYGYTF. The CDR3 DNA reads TGTGCCAGCTCACCACCGACAGGGCCTTACTATGGCTACACCTTC.

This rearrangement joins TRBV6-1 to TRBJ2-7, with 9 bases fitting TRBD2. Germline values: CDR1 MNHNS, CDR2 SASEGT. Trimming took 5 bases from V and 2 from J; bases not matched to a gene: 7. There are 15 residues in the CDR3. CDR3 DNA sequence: TGTGCCAGCAGTCAAGGGCGGGGGGGTACCTACGAGCAGTACTTC. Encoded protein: CASSQGRGGTYEQYF.

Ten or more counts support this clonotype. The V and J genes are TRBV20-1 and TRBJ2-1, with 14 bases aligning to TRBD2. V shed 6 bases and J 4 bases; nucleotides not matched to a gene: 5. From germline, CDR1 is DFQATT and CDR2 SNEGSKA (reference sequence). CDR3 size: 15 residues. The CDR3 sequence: CSAYRLAGGYNEQFF. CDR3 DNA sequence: TGCAGTGCGTACAGACTAGCGGGAGGGTACAATGAGCAGTTCTTC.

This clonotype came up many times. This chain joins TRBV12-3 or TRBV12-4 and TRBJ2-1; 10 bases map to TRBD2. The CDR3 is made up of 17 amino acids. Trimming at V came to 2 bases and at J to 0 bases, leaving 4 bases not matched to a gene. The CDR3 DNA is TGTGCCAGCAGTTTATGGCCTAGCGGGAGCTCCTACAATGAGCAGTTCTTC. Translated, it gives CASSLWPSGSSYNEQFF.

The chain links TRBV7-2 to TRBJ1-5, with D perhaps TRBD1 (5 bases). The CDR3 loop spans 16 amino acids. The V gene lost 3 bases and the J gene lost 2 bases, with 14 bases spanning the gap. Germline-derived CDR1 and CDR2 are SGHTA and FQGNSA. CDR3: CASSFSPRVGNQPQHF. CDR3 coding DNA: TGTGCCAGCAGCTTTTCCCCCAGGGTCGGCAATCAGCCCCAGCATTTT.

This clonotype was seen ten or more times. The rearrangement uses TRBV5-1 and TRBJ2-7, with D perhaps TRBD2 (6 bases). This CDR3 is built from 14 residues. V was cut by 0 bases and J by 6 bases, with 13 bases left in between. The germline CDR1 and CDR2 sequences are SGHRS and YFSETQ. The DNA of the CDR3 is TGCGCCAGCAGCTTGGCCGGGACTGCGCGCGAGCAGTACTTC. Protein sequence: CASSLAGTAREQYF.

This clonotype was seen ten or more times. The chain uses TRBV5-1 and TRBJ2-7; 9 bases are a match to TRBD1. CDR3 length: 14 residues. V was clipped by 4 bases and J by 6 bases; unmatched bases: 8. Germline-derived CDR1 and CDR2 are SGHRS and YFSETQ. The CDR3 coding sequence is TGCGCCAGCAGCAGGGGACAGGGTAAGGTCGAGCAGTACTTC. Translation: CASSRGQGKVEQYF. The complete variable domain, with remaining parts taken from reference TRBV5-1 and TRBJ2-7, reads KAGVTQTPRYLIKTRGQQVTLSCSPISGHRSVSWYQQTPGQGLQFLFEYFSETQRNKGNFPGRFSGRQFSNSRSEMNVSTLELGDSALYLCASSRGQGKVEQYFGPGTRLTVT.

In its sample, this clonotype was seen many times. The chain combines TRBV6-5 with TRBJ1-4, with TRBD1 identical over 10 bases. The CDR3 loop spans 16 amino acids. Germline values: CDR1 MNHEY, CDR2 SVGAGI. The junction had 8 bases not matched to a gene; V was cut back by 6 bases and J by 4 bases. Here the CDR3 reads CASRRTGGLLNEKLFF. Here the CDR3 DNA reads TGTGCCAGCAGAAGGACAGGGGGACTACTTAATGAAAAACTGTTTTTT.

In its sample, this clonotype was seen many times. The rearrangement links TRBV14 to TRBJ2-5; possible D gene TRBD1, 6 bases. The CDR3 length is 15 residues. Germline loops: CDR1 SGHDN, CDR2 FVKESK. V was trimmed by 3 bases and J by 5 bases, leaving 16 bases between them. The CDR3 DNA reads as TGTGCCAGCAGCCATGGGGGCAGGGTTTTGGAGACCCAGTACTTC. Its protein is CASSHGGRVLETQYF.